The text below deals with one T cell receptor beta chain. The antigen is undetermined. The length of the CDR3 is 11 residues. The ends were cut back, 7 bases at V and 2 bases at J, with 6 bases in the middle. Per the germline V gene, CDR1 is GTSNPN and CDR2 is SVGIG (reference sequence). Naive CD8 isolation took CD45RO-negative cells positively selected for CCR7 and excluded terminally differentiated effector memory CD45RA+ cells. This sample is part of a study of shared clonotypes between healthy human individuals. Overall study findings and caveats: Depth was large, yet rarefaction showed that sorted-subset sequencing was incomplete. Relative to clonotypes present in all four donors, those not shared had lower generation probabilities. The sharing of 4.5% to 6.5% of naive CD4 clonotypes was seen across several donors.

The authors distributed each subset's genomic DNA evenly over several immunoSEQ plates. Clones were sequenced by immunoSEQ multiplex PCR, and TCRdb holds only the in-frame ones, with some missing. Of under 2,000,000 clones in the sample, roughly 94% are singletons; the top ten hold 1% to 1.5%. The clonotype was recovered from a man aged 18 to 29 in good health. Sequences were obtained from naive CD8+ T cells sorted from blood. J is TRBJ2-1 and V is TRBV30, with no clear D. The CDR3 region is CASSAYNEQFF. CDR3 bases: TGTGCCTCTTCGGCCTACAATGAGCAGTTCTTC.